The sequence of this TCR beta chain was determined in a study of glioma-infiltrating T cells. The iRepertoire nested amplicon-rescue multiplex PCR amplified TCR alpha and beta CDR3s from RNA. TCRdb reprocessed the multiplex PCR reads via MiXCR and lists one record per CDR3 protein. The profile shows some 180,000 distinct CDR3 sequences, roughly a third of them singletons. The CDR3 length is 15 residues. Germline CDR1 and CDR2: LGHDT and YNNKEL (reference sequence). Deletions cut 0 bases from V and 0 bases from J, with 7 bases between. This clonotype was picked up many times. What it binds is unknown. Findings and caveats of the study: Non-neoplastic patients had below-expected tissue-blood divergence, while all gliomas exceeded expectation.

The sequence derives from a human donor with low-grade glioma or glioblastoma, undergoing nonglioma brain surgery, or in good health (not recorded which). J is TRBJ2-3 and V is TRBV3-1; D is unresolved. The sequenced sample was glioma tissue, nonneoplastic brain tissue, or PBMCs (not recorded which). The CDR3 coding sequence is TGTGCCAGCAGCCAAGATACCCGTAGCACAGATACGCAGTATTTT. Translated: CASSQDTRSTDTQYF.